The T cell receptor beta chain described here comes from a study of vaccination effects on CD4 cells after COVID-19. General study findings and limits: Convalescent patients' post-vaccine spike repertoire was mostly distinct vaccine-induced clones.

Measured with immunoSEQ multiplex PCR; TCRdb has only the in-frame clones, and not every one. The table shows some 56,000 clones, with under 80% occurring only once. Viral peptide pool expansion of antigen-specific CD4+ T cells preceded sequencing in the ViraFEST assay. It was after 10 days of culture that CD4+ T cells were isolated. According to PCR results, the person was infected with SARS-CoV-2 between March and December 2020. The CDR3 is made up of 14 amino acids. Trimming at V came to 4 bases and at J to 5 bases, leaving 6 bases not matched to a gene. Germline V gene data show CDR1 as SGHRS and CDR2 as YFSETQ. A word on this clone: What it recognizes is unknown.

The sequences come from CD4+ T cells from PBMCs cultured with HIV peptides, collected before COVID-19 vaccination. The subset is: HIV-1 Nef peptide pool negative control/reference culture. V is TRBV5-1 and J is TRBJ2-7; 10 positions match TRBD2. The origin of this receptor is a human donor who had a prior SARS-CoV-2 infection. The CDR3 here is CASSRLAGEDEQYF. The CDR3 region has the DNA TGCGCCAGCAGCAGGCTAGCGGGAGAAGACGAGCAGTACTTC. The variable domain in full, with the rest retrieved from reference TRBV5-1 and TRBJ2-7, is KAGVTQTPRYLIKTRGQQVTLSCSPISGHRSVSWYQQTPGQGLQFLFEYFSETQRNKGNFPGRFSGRQFSNSRSEMNVSTLELGDSALYLCASSRLAGEDEQYFGPGTRLTVT.